This T cell receptor beta chain was sequenced in a study of cytomegalovirus exposure and HLA in healthy donors. Study-wide findings and caveats: As was reported, the HLA-A and HLA-B alleles of most subjects were accurately predicted from TCR beta sequences.

With regard to this clone: The antigen remains undetermined.

Looked up from germline, CDR1 is LNHDA and CDR2 is SQIVND (reference sequence). V was shortened by 4 bases and J by 2 bases, with 8 bases between the two germline ends. This CDR3 has 14 amino acids. In the PCR, 60 Vbeta and 13 Jbeta primers were used. Some clones are missing from TCRdb's copy, which holds only in-frame ones; the method was immunoSEQ multiplex PCR. This sample yields 150,000 to 200,000 clones, of which roughly 85% are seen a single time; about an eighth belongs to the top ten. The sample taken for sequencing was PBMCs. The source is a man aged 45-65 years in good health and CMV-seropositive. This sequence joins TRBV19 and TRBJ2-2; D uncertain. CDR3 bases: TGTGCCAGTAGTACACAAGTAAACACCGGGGAGCTGTTTTTT. Its translation: CASSTQVNTGELFF.